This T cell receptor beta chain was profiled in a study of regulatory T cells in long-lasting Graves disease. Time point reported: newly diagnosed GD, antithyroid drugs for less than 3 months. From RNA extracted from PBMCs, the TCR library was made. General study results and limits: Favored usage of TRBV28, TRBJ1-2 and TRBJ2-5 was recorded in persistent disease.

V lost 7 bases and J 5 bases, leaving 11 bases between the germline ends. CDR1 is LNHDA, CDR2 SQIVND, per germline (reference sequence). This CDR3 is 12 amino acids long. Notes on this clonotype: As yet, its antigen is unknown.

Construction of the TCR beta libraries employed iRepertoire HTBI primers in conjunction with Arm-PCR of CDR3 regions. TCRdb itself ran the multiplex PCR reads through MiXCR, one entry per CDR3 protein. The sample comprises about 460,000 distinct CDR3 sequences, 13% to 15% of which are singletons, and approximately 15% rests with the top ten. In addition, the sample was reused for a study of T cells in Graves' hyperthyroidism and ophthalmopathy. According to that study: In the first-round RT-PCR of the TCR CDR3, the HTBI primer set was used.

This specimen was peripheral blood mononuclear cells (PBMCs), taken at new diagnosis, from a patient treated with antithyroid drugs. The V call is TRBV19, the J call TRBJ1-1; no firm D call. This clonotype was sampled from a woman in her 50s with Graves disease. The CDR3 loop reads CASTNLGTEAFF. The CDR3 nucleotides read TGTGCCAGTACCAACCTGGGTACTGAAGCTTTCTTT. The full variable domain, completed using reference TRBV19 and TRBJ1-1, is DGGITQSPKYLFRKEGQNVTLSCEQNLNHDAMYWYRQDPGQGLRLIYYSQIVNDFQKGDIAEGYSVSREKKESFPLTVTSAQKNPTAFYLCASTNLGTEAFFGQGTRLTVV.